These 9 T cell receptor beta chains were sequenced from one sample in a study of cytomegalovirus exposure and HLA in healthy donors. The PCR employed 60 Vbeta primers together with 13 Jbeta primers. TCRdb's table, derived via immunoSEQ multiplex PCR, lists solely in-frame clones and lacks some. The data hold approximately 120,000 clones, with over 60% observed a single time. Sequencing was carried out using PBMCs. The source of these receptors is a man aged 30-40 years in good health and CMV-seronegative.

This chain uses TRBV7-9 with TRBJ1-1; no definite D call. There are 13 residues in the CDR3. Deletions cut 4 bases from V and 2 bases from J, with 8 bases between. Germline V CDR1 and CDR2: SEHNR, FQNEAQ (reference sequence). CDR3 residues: CASSSQLNTEAFF. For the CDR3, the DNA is TGTGCCAGCAGCTCTCAACTCAACACTGAAGCTTTCTTT.

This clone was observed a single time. CDR3 sequence reads: CASSLLAAMDTQYF. CDR3 DNA sequence: TGTGCCAGCAGCTTATTGGCCGCCATGGATACGCAGTATTTT. The chain has TRBV7-2 and TRBJ2-3; no clear D gene. The CDR3 is made up of 14 amino acids. Trimming stripped 2 bases from V and 6 bases from J, with 12 bases between. Germline V gives CDR1 SGHTA, CDR2 FQGNSA.

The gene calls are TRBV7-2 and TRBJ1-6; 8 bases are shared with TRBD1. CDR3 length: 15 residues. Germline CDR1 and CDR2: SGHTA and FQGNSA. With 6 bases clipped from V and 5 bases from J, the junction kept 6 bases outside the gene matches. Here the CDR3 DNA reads TGTGCCAGCAGACAGGACAGGGCCAATAATTCACCCCTCCACTTT. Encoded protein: CASRQDRANNSPLHF.

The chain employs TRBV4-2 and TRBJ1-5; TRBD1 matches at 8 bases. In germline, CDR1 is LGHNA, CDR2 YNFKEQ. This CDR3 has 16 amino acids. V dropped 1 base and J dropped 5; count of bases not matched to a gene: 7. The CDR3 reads CASSQGGQGPYQPQHF. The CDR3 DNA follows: TGTGCCAGCAGCCAAGGTGGACAGGGTCCTTATCAGCCCCAGCATTTT.

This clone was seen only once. CDR3 nucleotides: TGTGCCAGCAGCCTACTGGCAGGTGCCTACGAGCAGTACTTC. It specifies CASSLLAGAYEQYF. The J gene is TRBJ2-7, the V gene TRBV6-5; D is undetermined. Germline values: CDR1 MNHEY, CDR2 SVGAGI. The CDR3 is 14 residues long. V gave up 6 bases and J gave up 2 bases, with 14 bases separating them.

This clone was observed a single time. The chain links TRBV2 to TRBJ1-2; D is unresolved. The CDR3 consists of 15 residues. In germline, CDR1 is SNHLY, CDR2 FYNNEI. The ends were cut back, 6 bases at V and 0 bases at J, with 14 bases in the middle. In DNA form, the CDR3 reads TGTGCCAGCAGAGAAACAGTACAGTCTAACTATGGCTACACCTTC. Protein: CASRETVQSNYGYTF.

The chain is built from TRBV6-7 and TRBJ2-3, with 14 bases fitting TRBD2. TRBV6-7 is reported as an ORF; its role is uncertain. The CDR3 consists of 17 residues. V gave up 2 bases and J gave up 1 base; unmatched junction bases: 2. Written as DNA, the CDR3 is TGTGCCAGCAGTTACGGGACTAGCGGGGGAGGCACAGATACGCAGTATTTT. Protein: CASSYGTSGGGTDTQYF.

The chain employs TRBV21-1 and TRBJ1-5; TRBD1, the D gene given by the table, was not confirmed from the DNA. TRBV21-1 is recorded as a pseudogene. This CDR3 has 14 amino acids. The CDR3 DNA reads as TGTGCCAGAATGGACAGGGGGGCTGGTCAGCCCCAGCATTTT. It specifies CARMDRGAGQPQHF.

As DNA, the CDR3 is TGTGCCAGTAGTATAAATCGCGGGTCCTACTCTGGAAACACCATATATTTT. Encoded protein: CASSINRGSYSGNTIYF. V is TRBV19 and J is TRBJ1-3; D is unresolved. This CDR3 has 17 amino acids. The V gene's germline CDR1 is LNHDA and CDR2 SQIVND (reference sequence). V was pared by 2 bases and J by 0 bases, with 14 bases between.